Many counts were recorded for the clone carrying this T cell receptor (beta chain). Its antigen is still unknown. Time point denoted: persistent/refractory GD, antithyroid drugs over 5 years with positive TRAb. Preparation of the TCR library used RNA extracted from PBMCs. Doctors identified Graves' disease using the American Thyroid Association guidelines. CDR3-region Arm-PCR and iRepertoire HTBI primers produced the TCR beta libraries. TCRdb fed the multiplex PCR reads into MiXCR, producing one record per CDR3 protein. The repertoire holds under 500,000 distinct CDR3 sequences, less than 25% seen once, with approximately 8% in the top ten. The CDR3 length is 16 residues. Germline V gene data show CDR1 as DFQATT and CDR2 as SNEGSKA (reference sequence). J gave up 0 bases and V 3 bases, and 7 bases lay outside the gene matches. These data come from a study of regulatory T cells in long-lasting Graves disease. The study's findings and limits: The small sample size may have reduced accuracy.

This receptor was taken from a female donor with Graves disease. V usage is TRBV20-1 and J usage is TRBJ1-2; TRBD1 matches 10 bases. The material sequenced was peripheral blood mononuclear cells (PBMCs), taken when the disease was refractory, from a patient treated with antithyroid drugs. The CDR3 region has the DNA TGCAGTGCTAGCAAAGACAGGGGGCAACCTAACTATGGCTACACCTTC. It specifies CSASKDRGQPNYGYTF.